The entry below gives a single T cell receptor beta chain sequence along with its context. Its antigen remains unidentified. The record originates from a study of cytomegalovirus exposure and HLA in healthy donors. V shed 6 bases and J 6 bases; nucleotides not matched to a gene: 15. Germline assignment: CDR1 SNHLY and CDR2 FYNNEI. There are 17 residues in the CDR3. The study's findings and limits: High sensitivity and specificity were reportedly achieved when the classifier diagnosed cytomegalovirus status.

The PCR employed 60 Vbeta primers together with 13 Jbeta primers. Here immunoSEQ multiplex PCR was the method, and the copy in TCRdb shows in-frame clones only, minus some. The sample consists of fewer than 150,000 clones, 70% to 85% of them appearing once. This sequence originates from a man aged 45-65 years in good health and CMV-seropositive. The chain combines TRBV2 with TRBJ2-1; the match to TRBD2 covers 9 bases. Sequenced sample: PBMCs. This chain's CDR3 is CASRGNSGGLTGNEQFF. CDR3 nucleotides: TGTGCCAGCAGGGGGAATAGCGGGGGACTCACAGGCAATGAGCAGTTCTTC.